Only a few counts were recorded for the clone carrying this TCR beta chain. Germline loops: CDR1 LGHNA, CDR2 YNFKEQ. The CDR3 runs 18 residues. Losses at the gene ends were 2 bases for V and 6 bases for J; bases not matched to a gene: 12. This entry is derived from a study of blood T cell repertoires in COVID-19. Per the authors' pipeline: The assay estimated nucleated cells by amplifying reference gene primers. Only in-frame clones appear in the TCRdb table, and some are missing; sequencing was by immunoSEQ multiplex PCR. V and J calls and clone size are copied from that table; D and trimming were computed from the DNA. The sample holds about 140,000 clones, 84% seen once.

Sequencing was performed on PBMCs or T cells enriched from blood (not recorded which). The chain uses TRBV4-2 and TRBJ2-2; 10 positions match TRBD2. This receptor was identified in a woman between 18 and 29 years old who had been exposed to COVID-19. The DNA of the CDR3 is TGTGCCAGCAGCCAACGTTTAAAAGCGGGAGGGCCGTCCGGGGAGCTGTTTTTT. As protein: CASSQRLKAGGPSGELFF.